This TCR beta chain was identified in a study of T-cell memory formation after mild COVID-19. This CDR3 is built from 10 residues. Germline-derived CDR1 and CDR2 are MNHNY and SVGAGI (reference sequence). V was cut by 10 bases and J by 8 bases, with 11 bases left in between. MiXCR was run by TCRdb on the 5' RACE reads, yielding one entry per CDR3 protein. The sample consists of hundreds of thousands of distinct CDR3 sequences, roughly 20% of them appearing once. This rearrangement joins TRBV6-6 to TRBJ1-1; D not resolved. The sequence derives from an adult woman who had mild COVID-19 (a few samples of this study predate the infection). Cell type and time point are not known. Specimen: PBMCs or a T cell subset sorted from them (not recorded which). CDR3 in DNA: TGTGCCACCGCTTCAGGCGAAGCTTTCTTT. It encodes CATASGEAFF.